This TCR beta chain is from a study of blood T cell repertoires in COVID-19. Looking at the study overall: The study drew acute and convalescent COVID-19 samples from the United States, Italy and Spain. Sample material is recorded as cDNA or gDNA derived from T cells, B-cell-depleted T cells, or PBMCs.

Germline V CDR1 and CDR2: DFQATT, SNEGSKA (reference sequence). J lost 5 bases, V lost 3 bases, and 6 bases had no gene match. This CDR3 comprises 15 residues. Authors' data handling: Counts of nucleated cells, estimated from reference gene primer amplification, were obtained. TCRdb keeps only in-frame clones here, not all; method: immunoSEQ multiplex PCR. The V and J calls and clone size are taken from that table; D and trimming were inferred from the DNA. The table has around 270,000 clones, about 89% seen once. This sequence joins TRBV20-1 and TRBJ2-3, with 12 positions matching TRBD2. Sequencing used peripheral blood. The source of this sequence is a man aged 35 to 55 who had recovered from COVID-19. The CDR3 is CSASSLAGGLDTQYF. As DNA, the CDR3 is TGCAGTGCTAGTAGTCTAGCGGGGGGGCTAGATACGCAGTATTTT.